This TCR beta chain was sequenced for a study of TIL therapy for anti-PD-1-resistant metastatic lung cancer. Study-wide background: Tumors carried a median roughly 1.5 non-synonymous mutations per megabase.

Regarding the study as a whole: TIL cultures after expansion showed higher clonality and lower diversity than baseline tumor (median about 6% vs 30%). Many TIL product clones were absent from baseline tumor, suggesting clonal contraction. This highly selected cohort may not generalize to typical lung cancer patients.

Time point here: pre-treatment sample, taken before nivolumab and TIL therapy. The tumor samples were excised metastases, mostly pleural nodules or supraclavicular lymph nodes. Germline lookup yields CDR1 SGHVS and CDR2 FNYEAQ. The V end lost 1 base, the J end lost 3 bases, and 6 bases lay between the germline ends. The CDR3 totals 13 residues. The libraries were made with immunoSEQ v3. Only in-frame clones appear in the TCRdb table, and some are missing; sequencing was by immunoSEQ multiplex PCR. The table lists about 26,000 clones, 60% to 80% of them singletons, with about 16% in the top ten. On this clone itself: What it recognizes is unknown. The same CDR3 arises from other DNA sequences in this sample as well.

The genes are TRBV7-6 and TRBJ1-2; maybe TRBD1 (5 bases). The TCR originated in a woman aged 30-79 years with non-small cell lung cancer. The input for sequencing was tumor tissue, taken at baseline. The CDR3 region has the DNA TGTGCCAGCAGCTTAGGAGGGGACTATGGCTACACCTTC. It encodes CASSLGGDYGYTF.